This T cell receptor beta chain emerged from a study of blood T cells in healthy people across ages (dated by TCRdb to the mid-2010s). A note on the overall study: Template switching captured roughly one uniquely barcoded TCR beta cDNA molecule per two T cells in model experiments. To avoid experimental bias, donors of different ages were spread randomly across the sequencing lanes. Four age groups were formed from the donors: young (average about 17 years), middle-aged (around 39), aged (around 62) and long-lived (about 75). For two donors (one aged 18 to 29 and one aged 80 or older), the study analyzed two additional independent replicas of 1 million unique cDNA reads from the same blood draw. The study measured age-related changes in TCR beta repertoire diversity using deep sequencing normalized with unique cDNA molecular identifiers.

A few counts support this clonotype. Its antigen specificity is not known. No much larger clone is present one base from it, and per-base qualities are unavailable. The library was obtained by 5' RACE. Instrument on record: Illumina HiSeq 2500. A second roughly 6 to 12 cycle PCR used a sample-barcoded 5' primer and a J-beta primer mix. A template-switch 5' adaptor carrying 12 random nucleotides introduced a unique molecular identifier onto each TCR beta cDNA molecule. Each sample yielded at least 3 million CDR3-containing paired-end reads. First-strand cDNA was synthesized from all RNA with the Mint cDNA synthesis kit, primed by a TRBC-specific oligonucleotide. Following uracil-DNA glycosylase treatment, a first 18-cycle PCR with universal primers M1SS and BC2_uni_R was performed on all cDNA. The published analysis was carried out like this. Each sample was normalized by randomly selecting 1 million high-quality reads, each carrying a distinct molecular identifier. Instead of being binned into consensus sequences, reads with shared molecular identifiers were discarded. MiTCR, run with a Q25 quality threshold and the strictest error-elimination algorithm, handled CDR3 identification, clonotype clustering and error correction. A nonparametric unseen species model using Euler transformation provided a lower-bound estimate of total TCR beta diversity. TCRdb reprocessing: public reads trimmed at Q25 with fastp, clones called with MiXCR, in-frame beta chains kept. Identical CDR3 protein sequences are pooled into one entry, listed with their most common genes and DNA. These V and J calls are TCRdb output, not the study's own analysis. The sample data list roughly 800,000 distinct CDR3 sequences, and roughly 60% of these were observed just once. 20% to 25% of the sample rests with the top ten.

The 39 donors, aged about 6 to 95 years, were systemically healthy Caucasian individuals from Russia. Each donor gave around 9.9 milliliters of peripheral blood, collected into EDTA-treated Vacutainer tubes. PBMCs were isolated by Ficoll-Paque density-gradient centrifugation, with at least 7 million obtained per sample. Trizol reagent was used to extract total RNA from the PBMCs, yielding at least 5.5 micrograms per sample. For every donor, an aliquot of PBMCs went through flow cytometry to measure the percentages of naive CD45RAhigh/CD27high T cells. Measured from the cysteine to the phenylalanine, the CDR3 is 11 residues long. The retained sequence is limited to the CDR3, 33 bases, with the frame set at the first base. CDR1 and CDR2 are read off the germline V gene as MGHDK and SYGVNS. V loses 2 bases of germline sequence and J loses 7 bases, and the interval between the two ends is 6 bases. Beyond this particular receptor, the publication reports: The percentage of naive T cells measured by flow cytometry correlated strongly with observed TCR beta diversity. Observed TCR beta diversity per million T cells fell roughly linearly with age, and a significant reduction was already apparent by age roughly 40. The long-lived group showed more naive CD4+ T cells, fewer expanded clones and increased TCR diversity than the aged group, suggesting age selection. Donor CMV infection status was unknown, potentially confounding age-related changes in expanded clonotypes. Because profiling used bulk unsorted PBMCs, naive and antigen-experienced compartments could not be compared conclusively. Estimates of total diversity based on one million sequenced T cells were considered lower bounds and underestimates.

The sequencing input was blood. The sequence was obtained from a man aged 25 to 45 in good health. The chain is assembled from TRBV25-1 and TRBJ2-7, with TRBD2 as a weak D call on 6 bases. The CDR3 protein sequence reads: CASSEGREQYF. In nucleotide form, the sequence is TGTGCCAGCAGTGAAGGGAGGGAGCAGTACTTC.